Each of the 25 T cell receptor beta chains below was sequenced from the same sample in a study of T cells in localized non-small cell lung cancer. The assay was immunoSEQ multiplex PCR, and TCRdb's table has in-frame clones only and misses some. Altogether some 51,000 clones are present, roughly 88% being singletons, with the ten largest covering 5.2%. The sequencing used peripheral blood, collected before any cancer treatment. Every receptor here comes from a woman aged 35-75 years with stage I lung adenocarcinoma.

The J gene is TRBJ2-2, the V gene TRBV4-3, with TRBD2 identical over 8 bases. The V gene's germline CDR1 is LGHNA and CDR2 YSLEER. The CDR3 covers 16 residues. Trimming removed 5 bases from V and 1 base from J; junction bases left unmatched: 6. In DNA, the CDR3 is TGCGCCAGCAGCTACGAAGCGGGGGTGAACACCGGGGAGCTGTTTTTT. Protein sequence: CASSYEAGVNTGELFF.

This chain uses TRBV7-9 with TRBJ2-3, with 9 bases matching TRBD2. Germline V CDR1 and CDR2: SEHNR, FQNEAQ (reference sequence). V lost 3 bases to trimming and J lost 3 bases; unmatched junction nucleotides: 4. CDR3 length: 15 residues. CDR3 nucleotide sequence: TGTGCCAGCAGCTTCGGTAGCGGGGGTACAGATACGCAGTATTTT. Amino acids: CASSFGSGGTDTQYF.

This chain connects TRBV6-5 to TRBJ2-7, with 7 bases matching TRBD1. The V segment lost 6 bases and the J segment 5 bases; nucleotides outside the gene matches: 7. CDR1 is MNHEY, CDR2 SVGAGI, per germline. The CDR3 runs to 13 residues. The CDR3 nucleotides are TGTGCCAGCAGCGCCCAAGGGGGCAACGAGCAGTACTTC. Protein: CASSAQGGNEQYF.

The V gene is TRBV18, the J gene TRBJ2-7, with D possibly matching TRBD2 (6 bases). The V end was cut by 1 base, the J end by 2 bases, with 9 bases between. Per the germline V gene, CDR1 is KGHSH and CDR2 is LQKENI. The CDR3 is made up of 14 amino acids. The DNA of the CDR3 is TGTGCCAGCTCACCACGGGGGGAGGCCTACGAGCAGTACTTC. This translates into CASSPRGEAYEQYF.

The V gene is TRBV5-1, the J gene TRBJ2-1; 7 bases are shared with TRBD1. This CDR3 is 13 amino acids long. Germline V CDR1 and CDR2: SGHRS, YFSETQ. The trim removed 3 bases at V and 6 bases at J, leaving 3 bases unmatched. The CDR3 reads CASSWTGSNEQFF. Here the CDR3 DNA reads TGCGCCAGCAGCTGGACAGGATCCAATGAGCAGTTCTTC.

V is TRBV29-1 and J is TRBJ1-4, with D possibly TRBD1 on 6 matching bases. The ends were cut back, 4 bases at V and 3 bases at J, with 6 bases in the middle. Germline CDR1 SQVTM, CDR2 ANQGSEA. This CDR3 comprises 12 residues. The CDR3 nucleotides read TGCAGCGTTGGACAGGCTAATGAAAAACTGTTTTTT. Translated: CSVGQANEKLFF.

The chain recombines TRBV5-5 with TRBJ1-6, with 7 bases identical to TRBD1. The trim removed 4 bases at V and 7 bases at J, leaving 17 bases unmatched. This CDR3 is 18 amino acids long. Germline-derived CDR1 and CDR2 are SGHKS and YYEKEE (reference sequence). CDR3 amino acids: CASSQLLADRVLNSPLHF. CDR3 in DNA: TGTGCCAGCAGCCAACTTTTGGCCGACAGGGTTTTGAATTCACCCCTCCACTTT.

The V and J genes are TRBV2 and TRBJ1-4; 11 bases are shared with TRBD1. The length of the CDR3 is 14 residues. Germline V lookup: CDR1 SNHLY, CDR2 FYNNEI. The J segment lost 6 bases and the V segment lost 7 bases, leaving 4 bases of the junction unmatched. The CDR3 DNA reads TGTGCCAGCAATAGGGACAGGGGGTATGAAAAACTGTTTTTT. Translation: CASNRDRGYEKLFF.

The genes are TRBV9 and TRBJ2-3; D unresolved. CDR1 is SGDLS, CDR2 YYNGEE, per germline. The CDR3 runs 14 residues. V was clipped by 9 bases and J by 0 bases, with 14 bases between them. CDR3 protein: CATSDRPSTDTQYF. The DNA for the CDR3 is TGTGCCACCTCTGACCGACCTAGCACAGATACGCAGTATTTT.

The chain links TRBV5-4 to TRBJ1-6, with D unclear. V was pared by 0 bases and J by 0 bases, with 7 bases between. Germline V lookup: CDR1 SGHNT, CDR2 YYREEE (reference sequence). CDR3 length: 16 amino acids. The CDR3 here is CASSLDSNSYNSPLHF. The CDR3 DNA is TGTGCCAGCAGCTTGGACAGCAACTCCTATAATTCACCCCTCCACTTT.

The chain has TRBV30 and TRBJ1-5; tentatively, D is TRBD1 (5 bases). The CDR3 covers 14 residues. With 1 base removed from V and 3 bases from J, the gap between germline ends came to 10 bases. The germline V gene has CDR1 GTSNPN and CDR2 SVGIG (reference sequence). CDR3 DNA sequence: TGTGCCTGGAGTGCTGGCGGGACCAATCAGCCCCAGCATTTT. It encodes CAWSAGGTNQPQHF.

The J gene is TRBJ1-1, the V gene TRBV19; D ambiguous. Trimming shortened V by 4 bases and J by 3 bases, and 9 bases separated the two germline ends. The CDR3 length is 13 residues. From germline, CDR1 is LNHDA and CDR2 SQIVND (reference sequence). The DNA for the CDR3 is TGTGCCAGTAGTAATAGGAGAGACACTGAAGCTTTCTTT. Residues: CASSNRRDTEAFF.

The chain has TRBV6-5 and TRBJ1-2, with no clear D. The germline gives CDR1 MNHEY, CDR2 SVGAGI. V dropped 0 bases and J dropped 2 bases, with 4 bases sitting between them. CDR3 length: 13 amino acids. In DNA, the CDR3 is TGTGCCAGCAGTTACTCTTCGAACTATGGCTACACCTTC. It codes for CASSYSSNYGYTF.

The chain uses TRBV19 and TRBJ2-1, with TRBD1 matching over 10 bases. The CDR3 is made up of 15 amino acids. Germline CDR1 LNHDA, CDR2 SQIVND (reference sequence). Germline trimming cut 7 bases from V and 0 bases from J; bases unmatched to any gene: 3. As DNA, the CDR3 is TGTGCCAGTATAGGGACAGGGGACTCCTACAATGAGCAGTTCTTC. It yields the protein CASIGTGDSYNEQFF.

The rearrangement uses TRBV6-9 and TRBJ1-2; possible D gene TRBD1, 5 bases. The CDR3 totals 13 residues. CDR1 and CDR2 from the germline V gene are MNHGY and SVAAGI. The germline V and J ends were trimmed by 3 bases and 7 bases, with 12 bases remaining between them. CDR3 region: CASSYEDGGGYTF. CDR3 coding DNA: TGTGCCAGCAGTTACGAGGACGGGGGTGGCTACACCTTC.

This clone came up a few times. The CDR3 DNA is TGTGCCAGCAGTCTCTTTTCGACAGGGGCCAATAATGAAAAACTGTTTTTT. Amino acids: CASSLFSTGANNEKLFF. The V and J genes are TRBV27 and TRBJ1-4; 8 bases are a match to TRBD1. J gave up 4 bases and V 5 bases, and 12 bases lay outside the gene matches. The CDR3 consists of 17 residues. Looked up from germline, CDR1 is MNHEY and CDR2 is SMNVEV (reference sequence). Full variable domain (outside the CDR3, taken from reference TRBV27 and TRBJ1-4): EAQVTQNPRYLITVTGKKLTVTCSQNMNHEYMSWYRQDPGLGLRQIYYSMNVEVTDKGDVPEGYKVSRKEKRNFPLILESPSPNQTSLYFCASSLFSTGANNEKLFFGSGTQLSVL.

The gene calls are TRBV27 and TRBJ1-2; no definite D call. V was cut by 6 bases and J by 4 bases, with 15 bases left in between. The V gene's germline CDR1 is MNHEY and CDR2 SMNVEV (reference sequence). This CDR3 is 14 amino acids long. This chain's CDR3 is CASSPTWASYGYTF. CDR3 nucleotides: TGTGCCAGCAGCCCGACGTGGGCAAGCTATGGCTACACCTTC.

For the CDR3, the DNA is TGCGCCAGCAGCTTGAACGCAAACACCGGGGAGCTGTTTTTT. This codes for CASSLNANTGELFF. The rearrangement links TRBV5-1 to TRBJ2-2; D not resolved. The CDR3 consists of 14 residues. Between the trimmed V and J ends, which lost 1 base and 2 bases, there was a span of 6 bases. Germline lookup yields CDR1 SGHRS and CDR2 YFSETQ.

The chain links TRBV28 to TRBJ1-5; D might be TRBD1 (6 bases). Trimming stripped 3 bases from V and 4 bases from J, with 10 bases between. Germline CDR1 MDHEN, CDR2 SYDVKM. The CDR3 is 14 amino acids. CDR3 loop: CASSFGRGNQPQHF. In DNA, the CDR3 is TGTGCCAGCAGTTTCGGAAGGGGGAATCAGCCCCAGCATTTT.

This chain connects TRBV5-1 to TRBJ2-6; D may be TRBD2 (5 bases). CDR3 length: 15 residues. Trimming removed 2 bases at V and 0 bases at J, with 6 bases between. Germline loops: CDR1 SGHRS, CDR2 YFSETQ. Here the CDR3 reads CASSFEGSGANVLTF. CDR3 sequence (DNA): TGCGCCAGCAGCTTCGAGGGCTCTGGGGCCAACGTCCTGACTTTC.

The CDR3 DNA sequence: TGTGCCAGCAGCGTAGGACTAGCGAGGGAGCAGTACTTC. Amino acid sequence: CASSVGLAREQYF. V usage is TRBV9 and J usage is TRBJ2-7, with 8 bases lining up with TRBD2. The CDR3 totals 13 residues. In germline, CDR1 is SGDLS, CDR2 YYNGEE. V shed 0 bases, J shed 7 bases, and the junction held 3 bases outside the gene matches.

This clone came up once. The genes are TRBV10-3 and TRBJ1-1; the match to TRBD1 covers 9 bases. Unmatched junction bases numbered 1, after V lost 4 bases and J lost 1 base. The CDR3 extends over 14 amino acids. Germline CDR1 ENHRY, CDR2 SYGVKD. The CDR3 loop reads CAISAGQGNTEAFF. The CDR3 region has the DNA TGTGCCATCAGTGCGGGACAGGGGAACACTGAAGCTTTCTTT.

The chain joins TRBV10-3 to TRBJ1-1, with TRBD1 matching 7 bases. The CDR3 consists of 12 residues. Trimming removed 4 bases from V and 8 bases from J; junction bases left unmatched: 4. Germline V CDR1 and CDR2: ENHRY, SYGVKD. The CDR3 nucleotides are TGTGCCATCAGTGTCCCAGGGGGGGAAGCTTTCTTT. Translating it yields CAISVPGGEAFF.

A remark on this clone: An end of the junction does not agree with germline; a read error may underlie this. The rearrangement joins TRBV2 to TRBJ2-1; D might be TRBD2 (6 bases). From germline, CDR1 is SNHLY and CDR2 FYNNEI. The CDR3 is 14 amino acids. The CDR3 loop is CASSEGTSDDEQFF. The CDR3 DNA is TGTGCCAGCAGCGAAGGGACTTCCGACGATGAGCAGTTCTTC. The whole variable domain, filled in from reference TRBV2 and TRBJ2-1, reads EPEVTQTPSHQVTQMGQEVILRCVPISNHLYFYWYRQILGQKVEFLVSFYNNEISEKSEIFDDQFSVERPDGSNFTLKIRSTKLEDSAMYFCASSEGTSDDEQFFGPGTRLTVL.

CDR3 region: CASMSTDTQYF. In DNA form, the CDR3 reads TGTGCCAGTATGAGCACAGATACGCAGTATTTT. V usage is TRBV19 and J usage is TRBJ2-3; D uncertain. From germline, CDR1 is LNHDA and CDR2 SQIVND (reference sequence). The V end lost 7 bases, the J end lost 0 bases, and 2 bases lay between the germline ends. The length of the CDR3 is 11 residues.